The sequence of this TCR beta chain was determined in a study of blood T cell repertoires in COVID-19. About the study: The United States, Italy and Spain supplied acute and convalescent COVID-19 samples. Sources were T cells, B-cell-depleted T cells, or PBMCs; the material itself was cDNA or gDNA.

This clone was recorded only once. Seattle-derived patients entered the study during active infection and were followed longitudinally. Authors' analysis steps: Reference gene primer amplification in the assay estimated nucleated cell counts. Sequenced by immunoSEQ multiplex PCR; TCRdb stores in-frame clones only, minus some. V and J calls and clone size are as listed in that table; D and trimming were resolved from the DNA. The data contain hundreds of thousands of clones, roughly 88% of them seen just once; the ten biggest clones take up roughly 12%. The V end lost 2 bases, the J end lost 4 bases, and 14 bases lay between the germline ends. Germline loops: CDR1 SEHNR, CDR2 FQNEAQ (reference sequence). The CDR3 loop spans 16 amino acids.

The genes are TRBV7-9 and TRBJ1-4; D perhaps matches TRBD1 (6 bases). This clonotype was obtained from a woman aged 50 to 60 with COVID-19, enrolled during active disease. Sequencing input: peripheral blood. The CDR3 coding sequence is TGTGCCAGCAGCTTACGGCCAGGGGATGGTAATGAAAAACTGTTTTTT. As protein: CASSLRPGDGNEKLFF.